The 16 T cell receptor beta chains listed next were all sequenced from one sample in a study of tissue T cells after allogeneic stem cell transplantation. Documented time point: mouse harvest day 7 after allogeneic transplant. Tail vein injection delivered 10^7 T-cell-depleted bone marrow cells and 10^6 splenic CD5+ T cells. Sequenced by immunoSEQ multiplex PCR; TCRdb stores in-frame clones only, minus some. Of 3,800 or so clones listed, roughly 50% are singletons. The sequenced material came from lymph node tissue. The receptors were sampled from a female BALB/c mouse given C57BL/6 T cells with graft-versus-host disease after an allogeneic hematopoietic cell transplant.

Points on this clone: Gene names follow the mouse nomenclature. The read gets to within 1 residue of the CDR3 end, and the germline J gene fills in the rest. The V and J genes are TRBV12-2 and TRBJ2-7, with 8 bases aligning to TRBD2. CDR1 SGHLS and CDR2 HYDKME come from the germline V gene. V gave up 0 bases and J gave up 6 bases; unmatched junction bases: 3. This CDR3 region has 13 residues. The CDR3 reads CASSLPGGSEQYF. The part of the CDR3 DNA that was read is TGTGCCAGCTCTCTCCCTGGGGGGAGTGAACAGTAC.

The table lists this clone with a few counts. Genes and germline come from the mouse. Coverage ceases 1 residue before the CDR3 finishes, and the germline J gene fills in the end. This chain connects TRBV13-2 to TRBJ2-7; D gene ambiguous. V was trimmed by 4 bases and J by 3 bases, leaving 2 bases between them. Germline V gene lookup returns CDR1 NNHNN and CDR2 SYGAGS (reference sequence). This CDR3 region has 10 residues. The sequenced part of the CDR3 DNA is TGTGCCAGCGGTAACTATGAACAGTAC. Its protein is CASGNYEQY. The whole CDR3 region reads CASGNYEQYF.

For this clone: The genes and germline here are from mouse. The CDR3 end lies 1 residue beyond the end of the read and is filled in from the germline J gene. The chain couples TRBV19 to TRBJ1-2, with 12 nucleotides matching TRBD1. This CDR3 spans 15 amino acids. V was clipped by 4 bases and J by 4 bases; unmatched bases: 5. The V gene's germline CDR1 is FNHDT and CDR2 SITEND (reference sequence). The CDR3 region is CASSPGTGGSSDYTF. The DNA read from the CDR3 is TGTGCCAGCAGTCCCGGGACAGGGGGCAGCTCCGACTACACC. The full variable domain, completed using reference TRBV19 and TRBJ1-2, is GGIITQTPKFLIGQEGQKLTLKCQQNFNHDTMYWYRQDSGKGLRLIYYSITENDLQKGDLSEGYDASREKKSSFSLTVTSAQKNEMAVFLCASSPGTGGSSDYTFGSGTRLLVI.

Of note for this clone: Gene names and germline refer to mouse. The DNA ends 1 residue before the CDR3 does, and the rest of the CDR3 is filled in from the germline J gene. The chain recombines TRBV3 with TRBJ1-4, with TRBD1 matching over 7 bases. CDR3 length equals 15 residues. Germline V lookup: CDR1 SNHLY, CDR2 FYNGKV (reference sequence). V trimming: 4 bases; J trimming: 2 bases; junction bases outside the gene matches: 4. The CDR3 DNA, read in part, is TGTGCCAGCAGCTCCCTCAGGGGGTCCAACGAAAGATTATTT. Translated: CASSSLRGSNERLF. The full CDR3 reads CASSSLRGSNERLFF. Together with reference TRBV3 and TRBJ1-4, the CDR3 gives the full variable domain: GPKVLQIPSHQIIDMGQMVTLNCDPVSNHLYFYWYKQILGQQMEFLVNFYNGKVMEKSKLFKDQFSVERPDGSYFTLKIQPTALEDSAVYFCASSSLRGSNERLFFGHGTKLSVL.

Concerning this clone itself: These gene names are mouse names. The sequence runs out 1 residue before the end of the CDR3; the remainder is reconstructed from the germline J gene. The gene calls are TRBV26 and TRBJ1-3, with D unclear. The ends were cut back, 2 bases at V and 2 bases at J, with 4 bases in the middle. Germline V lookup: CDR1 KGHPV, CDR2 FQNQEV (reference sequence). The CDR3 length is 13 residues. The sequenced part of the CDR3 DNA is TGTGCCAGCAGTCTGACAACTGGAAATACGCTCTAT. As protein: CASSLTTGNTLY. Given in full, the CDR3 is CASSLTTGNTLYF.

This clone has more than one count but fewer than ten. Gene names are mouse gene names. The read gets to within 1 residue of the CDR3 end, and the germline J gene fills in the rest. This rearrangement joins TRBV15 to TRBJ2-5; D possibly corresponds to TRBD2 (5 bases). Germline CDR1 SGHND, CDR2 FRSKSL. The CDR3 sequence is 13 residues long. Trimming stripped 2 bases from V and 3 bases from J, with 6 bases between. The CDR3 loop reads CASSLRLQDTQYF. Partial CDR3 DNA: TGTGCCAGCAGTTTAAGACTGCAAGACACCCAGTAC.

As regards this clone: Gene and germline names: mouse. The CDR3 goes on 1 residue after the read ends, and that part is filled in from the germline J gene. This chain uses TRBV13-2 with TRBJ1-3; D unresolved. The CDR3 contains 14 residues. Trimming stripped 0 bases from V and 0 bases from J, with 4 bases between. CDR1 and CDR2 (germline): NNHNN, SYGAGS (reference sequence). CDR3 DNA (partial): TGTGCCAGCGGTGATGACAATTCTGGAAATACGCTCTAT. Amino acids: CASGDDNSGNTLY. The full CDR3 is CASGDDNSGNTLYF.

Points on this clone: Mouse gene names and germline throughout. Read sequence stops 1 residue before the CDR3 end, and the germline J gene provides the missing end. The chain couples TRBV5 to TRBJ2-1, with a weak D call TRBD2 (7 bases). The CDR3 loop spans 15 amino acids. Germline V lookup: CDR1 LGHNA, CDR2 YNLKQL (reference sequence). Trimming shortened V by 0 bases and J by 3 bases, and 9 bases separated the two germline ends. CDR3 in amino acids: CASSQDWGAYAEQFF. The DNA read from the CDR3 is TGTGCCAGCAGCCAAGATTGGGGGGCCTATGCTGAGCAGTTC.

For this clone: The genes and germline here are from mouse. The read is 1 residue too short to cover the CDR3 end, so that end is filled in from the germline J gene. The chain combines TRBV23 with TRBJ1-2. This CDR3 comprises 14 residues. CDR1 and CDR2 (germline): KGHTA, FQNQQP. CDR3 bases read: TGCTCCAGCAGTCAGACAAGGGGCGTCTCCGACTACACC. Its protein product is CSSSQTRGVSDYT. The full CDR3 reads CSSSQTRGVSDYTF.

To note about this clone: A read error may produce the germline difference seen at one junction end. The gene symbols are mouse symbols. Read data end 1 residue before the CDR3 end; the end is taken from the germline J gene. The chain combines TRBV5 with TRBJ2-1, with 7 nucleotides matching TRBD2. From germline, CDR1 is LGHNA and CDR2 YNLKQL (reference sequence). CDR3 length: 15 amino acids. This chain's CDR3 is CASSQDWGNYAGQFF. CDR3 bases read: TGTGCCAGCAGCCAAGACTGGGGGAACTATGCTGGGCAGTTC.

As for this clone: Gene names and germline match the mouse. From the germline J gene comes the end of the CDR3, since the read stops 1 residue before it. The chain uses TRBV26 and TRBJ1-1; D unresolved. The CDR3 is 13 residues long. V lost 5 bases, J lost 1 base, and 8 bases lay in between. Germline loops: CDR1 KGHPV, CDR2 FQNQEV (reference sequence). Incomplete CDR3 DNA: TGTGCCAGCAGTTTTCAAAAAAACACAGAAGTCTTC. Protein: CASSFQKNTEVF. The full CDR3 protein reads CASSFQKNTEVFF. Full variable domain (remainder filled in from reference TRBV26 and TRBJ1-1): NSKVIQTPRYLVKGQGQKAKMRCIPEKGHPVVFWYQQNKNNEFKFLINFQNQEVLQQIDMTEKRFSAECPSNSPCSLEIQSSEAGDSALYLCASSFQKNTEVFFGKGTRLTVV.

A word on this clone: Each gene name is a mouse one. The read ends 1 residue early relative to the CDR3; the germline J gene fills the gap. The same CDR3 can be traced to other DNA sequences in this sample. The gene calls are TRBV16 and TRBJ2-2; D not certain. The CDR3 is 13 residues long. Trimming pared 1 base from V and 2 bases from J, leaving 2 bases between. CDR1 and CDR2 (germline): SGHSA, FRNQAP. This CDR3 is CASSLVNTGQLYF. Incomplete CDR3 DNA: TGTGCAAGCAGCTTAGTTAACACCGGGCAGCTCTAC.

For this clone: The genes are named according to mouse. The DNA ends 1 residue before the CDR3 does, and the rest of the CDR3 is filled in from the germline J gene. This chain uses TRBV26 with TRBJ2-2; D gene ambiguous. Germline CDR1 KGHPV, CDR2 FQNQEV (reference sequence). Trimming stripped 3 bases from V and 2 bases from J, with 13 bases between. The CDR3 is made up of 16 amino acids. The CDR3 sequence is CASSLRGRGNTGQLYF. The sequenced part of the CDR3 DNA is TGTGCCAGCAGTCTACGTGGGCGCGGGAACACCGGGCAGCTCTAC.

Turning to this clone: The genes are named according to mouse. The CDR3 extends 1 residue past the end of the read, so its final part is completed from the germline J gene. V gene TRBV26 combines with J gene TRBJ1-1; D remains ambiguous. CDR3 length: 13 residues. V lost 3 bases and J lost 1, with 6 bases in between. Germline V gene data show CDR1 as KGHPV and CDR2 as FQNQEV (reference sequence). Partial CDR3 DNA: TGTGCCAGCAGTCTCTGGGGAAACACAGAAGTCTTC. This encodes CASSLWGNTEVF. The full CDR3 protein is CASSLWGNTEVFF. The full variable domain, its missing parts supplied by reference TRBV26 and TRBJ1-1, is NSKVIQTPRYLVKGQGQKAKMRCIPEKGHPVVFWYQQNKNNEFKFLINFQNQEVLQQIDMTEKRFSAECPSNSPCSLEIQSSEAGDSALYLCASSLWGNTEVFFGKGTRLTVV.

As for this clone: Genes and germline are mouse. The observed sequence ends 1 residue before the CDR3 terminus, with the missing tail filled in from the germline J gene. This chain connects TRBV19 to TRBJ2-5; tentative D call: TRBD1 (5 bases). V lost 2 bases, J lost 0 bases, and 10 bases lay in between. CDR1 is FNHDT, CDR2 SITEND, per germline (reference sequence). This CDR3 has 15 amino acids. The part of the CDR3 DNA that was read is TGTGCCAGCAGTATGCCCCGACAGAACCAAGACACCCAGTAC. Encoded protein: CASSMPRQNQDTQY. The full CDR3 is CASSMPRQNQDTQYF.

As regards this clone: Germline and genes: mouse. Incomplete CDR3 DNA: TGCTCCAGCAGTCAACTACAGGGGGGAGGCGGGCAGCTCTAC. It is translated as CSSSQLQGGGGQLY. The CDR3 as a whole reads CSSSQLQGGGGQLYF. This chain links TRBV23 with TRBJ2-2; the table's D call of TRBD1 was not tested on the DNA. The missing CDR3 end, 1 residue past where the read stops, is filled in from the germline J gene. Germline V gene lookup returns CDR1 KGHTA and CDR2 FQNQQP. This CDR3 region has 15 residues.